The entry below describes one T cell receptor (beta chain). The table came from immunoSEQ multiplex PCR; TCRdb's copy has only in-frame clones and leaves some out. In the table there are around 86,000 clones, approximately 82% of which are singletons. These data come from a study of Ad26.COV2.S vaccination and SARS-CoV-2 variants. Germline CDR1 is MDHEN and CDR2 is SYDVKM. Trimming stripped 6 bases from V and 1 base from J, with 9 bases between. The CDR3 sequence is 14 residues long. The sample here was peripheral blood, taken after recovery from COVID-19. V is TRBV28 and J is TRBJ2-2; possible D gene TRBD1, 5 bases. This sequence originates from a human donor who had recovered from COVID-19. The chain's CDR3 is CASRRGGNTGELFF. CDR3 DNA: TGTGCCAGCAGAAGGGGCGGGAACACCGGGGAGCTGTTTTTT.